A single sample is the source of the 14 T cell receptor beta chains below, sequenced in a study of T cell repertoires in cytomegalovirus infection. TCRdb re-analysed the reads in MiXCR, keeping a single row per CDR3 protein. The sample lists 400,000 to 550,000 distinct CDR3 sequences, about 10% occurring once. Sequences were obtained from PBMCs. These receptors all come from a human donor in good health (CMV status not recorded). Some clones in this sample may be carry-over from other donors' samples.

The rearrangement links TRBV29-1 to TRBJ2-4, with D possibly being TRBD1 or TRBD2 (6 bases each). The ends were cut back, 6 bases at V and 0 bases at J, with 12 bases in the middle. This CDR3 is 14 amino acids long. In germline, CDR1 is SQVTM, CDR2 ANQGSEA. The chain's CDR3 is CSVRGGLAKNIQYF. CDR3 bases: TGCAGCGTCCGAGGGGGACTAGCCAAAAACATTCAGTACTTC.

This clonotype was counted at least ten times. The rearrangement links TRBV11-2 to TRBJ1-1; D may be TRBD1 (6 bases). CDR3 size: 15 residues. The V end lost 0 bases, the J end lost 3 bases, and 11 bases lay between the germline ends. Germline V lookup: CDR1 SGHAT, CDR2 FQNNGV. For the CDR3, the DNA is TGTGCCAGCAGCTTAGAGCCAGGGGACCACACTGAAGCTTTCTTT. It specifies CASSLEPGDHTEAFF.

Ten or more counts support this clonotype. V is TRBV7-3 and J is TRBJ1-1, with unresolved D. CDR1 SGHTA and CDR2 FQGTGA come from the germline V gene. Trimming took off 1 base at V and 7 bases at J, with 10 bases between the two ends. The CDR3 is 13 amino acids. DNA of the CDR3: TGTGCCAGCAGCTTAATCGGGAAGAATGAAGCTTTCTTT. Translating gives CASSLIGKNEAFF. Full variable domain (missing parts from reference TRBV7-3 and TRBJ1-1): GAGVSQTPSNKVTEKGKYVELRCDPISGHTALYWYRQSLGQGPEFLIYFQGTGAADDSGLPNDRFFAVRPEGSVSTLKIQRTERGDSAVYLCASSLIGKNEAFFGQGTRLTVV.

This clonotype has a handful of counts. V is TRBV28 and J is TRBJ2-7, with D perhaps matching TRBD1 or TRBD2 (5 bases each). From germline, CDR1 is MDHEN and CDR2 SYDVKM. The V end was cut by 6 bases, the J end by 4 bases, with 22 bases between. The CDR3 runs to 16 residues. The CDR3 protein is CASSSLGRVGGYEQYF. The CDR3 DNA follows: TGTGCCAGCAGCTCCCTCGGACGGGTTGGGGGATACGAGCAGTACTTC.

The table lists this clonotype with a few counts. The chain recombines TRBV19 with TRBJ2-2; unclear D gene. V shed 7 bases and J shed 4 bases, with 16 bases lying between them. The CDR3 sequence is 15 residues long. Germline CDR1 and CDR2: LNHDA and SQIVND (reference sequence). For the CDR3, the DNA is TGTGCCAGTAAGATTGAAAGGTCAGGCACCGGGGAGCTGTTTTTT. Translating gives CASKIERSGTGELFF.

This clonotype turned up a few times. J is TRBJ2-5 and V is TRBV19, with TRBD2 matching 10 bases. The germline V gene has CDR1 LNHDA and CDR2 SQIVND (reference sequence). J lost 4 bases, V lost 3 bases, and 8 bases had no gene match. There are 16 residues in the CDR3. The CDR3 DNA is TGTGCCAGTAGTATGCTAGCGGGAGTGGCGGGAGAGACCCAGTACTTC. This gives the protein CASSMLAGVAGETQYF.

This clonotype was seen many times. The chain uses TRBV9 and TRBJ2-1, with D tentatively TRBD2 (9 bases). The V gene's germline CDR1 is SGDLS and CDR2 YYNGEE. CDR3 size: 13 residues. The V gene lost 2 bases and the J gene lost 13 bases, with 16 bases spanning the gap. CDR3 in DNA: TGTGCCAGCAGCGTCTCTAGCGGGACAGGACAGTTCTTC. It specifies CASSVSSGTGQFF.

This clonotype showed up many times. The rearrangement uses TRBV7-9 and TRBJ1-2; D is unresolved. Germline CDR1 is SEHNR and CDR2 is FQNEAQ (reference sequence). The CDR3 is 11 residues long. V shed 2 bases and J shed 8 bases, with 6 bases lying between them. DNA of the CDR3: TGTGCCAGCAGCTTATACGACGGCTACACCTTC. Translated, it gives CASSLYDGYTF.

With regard to this clonotype: Compared with germline, one end of the junction differs, possibly owing to a read error. This chain joins TRBV29-1 and TRBJ1-2; TRBD1 might be the D (5 bases). CDR1 is SQVTM and CDR2 is ANQGSEA in the germline V gene. This CDR3 region has 11 residues. The CDR3 protein is CSVEGTDGYTF. The CDR3 DNA follows: TGCAGCGTCGAAGGGACGGATGGCTACACCTTC.

There are many counts of this clonotype. The rearrangement uses TRBV7-9 and TRBJ2-1, with TRBD2 matching over 10 bases. CDR1 is SEHNR and CDR2 is FQNEAQ in the germline V gene (reference sequence). V lost 5 bases to trimming and J lost 12 bases; unmatched junction nucleotides: 13. CDR3 length: 15 amino acids. CDR3 sequence: CASSPASGGATWQFF. CDR3 in DNA: TGTGCCAGCAGCCCCGCAAGCGGGGGGGCCACTTGGCAGTTCTTC.

This clonotype was observed a few times. This may be a read error: a much more frequent sequence differs by one nucleotide. The chain links TRBV7-9 to TRBJ1-1; 9 nucleotides agree with TRBD1. Unmatched junction bases numbered 3, after V lost 5 bases and J lost 5 bases. The V gene's germline CDR1 is SEHNR and CDR2 FQNEAQ (reference sequence). This CDR3 is 13 amino acids long. The CDR3 DNA follows: TGTGCCAGCAGCACCGGACAGGGGACTGAAGCTTTCTTT. Amino acids: CASSTGQGTEAFF.

This clonotype has a count of ten or more. DNA for the CDR3: TGTGCCAGCAACTCCCCGGGAAGCTTCACTAATGAAAAACTGTTTTTT. Translating it yields CASNSPGSFTNEKLFF. The rearrangement uses TRBV7-2 and TRBJ1-4; D gene unclear. The germline V gene encodes CDR1 SGHTA and CDR2 FQGNSA. V lost 7 bases and J lost 2, with 17 bases in between. The length of the CDR3 is 16 residues. Full variable domain (rest looked up from reference TRBV7-2 and TRBJ1-4): GAGVSQSPSNKVTEKGKDVELRCDPISGHTALYWYRQSLGQGLEFLIYFQGNSAPDKSGLPSDRFSAERTGGSVSTLTIQRTQQEDSAVYLCASNSPGSFTNEKLFFGSGTQLSVL.

In regard to this clonotype: The junction does not match germline at one end; this may be a read error. The V call is TRBV5-6, the J call TRBJ2-1, with 10 bases lining up with TRBD2. CDR3 length: 17 residues. The germline CDR1 and CDR2 sequences are SGHDT and YYEEEE. CDR3 residues: CASSLWRFWTSGNEQLF. In nucleotides, the CDR3 is TGTGCCAGCAGCTTGTGGCGTTTCTGGACTAGCGGTAACGAGCAGCTCTTC.

This clonotype was counted many times. The V gene is TRBV5-6, the J gene TRBJ2-2; 8 bases map to TRBD1. V lost 1 base, J lost 5 bases, and 1 base stayed unmatched. Germline CDR1 SGHDT, CDR2 YYEEEE. The CDR3 has 14 residues. The DNA of the CDR3 is TGTGCCAGCAGCTTGACAGGGGGAACCGGGGAGCTGTTTTTT. Its translation is CASSLTGGTGELFF.